A single count supports the clone carrying this TCR beta chain. V dropped 6 bases and J dropped 2 bases, with 8 bases sitting between them. Germline lookup yields CDR1 MNHEY and CDR2 SVGAGI. This CDR3 is built from 13 residues. These data come from a study of T cell responses to AZD1222 COVID-19 vaccine. The data were produced by immunoSEQ multiplex PCR, yet TCRdb's version contains in-frame clones alone and is incomplete. The sample carries roughly 150,000 clones, roughly 93% recorded once. The chain is built from TRBV6-5 and TRBJ2-1; tentative D call: TRBD1 (6 bases). The receptor comes from an adult who received the AZD1222 COVID-19 vaccine. The starting material was peripheral blood, obtained 28 days after the second AZD1222 dose. The CDR3 is CASRDRPYNEQFF. Here the CDR3 DNA reads TGTGCCAGCAGGGACAGACCCTACAATGAGCAGTTCTTC.